This TCR beta chain was retrieved from a study of shared clonotypes between healthy human individuals. Whole-study results and caveats: Donors were few, which limited the genetic and exposure-history diversity represented. Clonotypes which were not shared had lower generation probabilities than clonotypes that all four donors shared. Incomplete sequencing of sorted subsets was indicated by rarefaction despite large depth.

Profiling relied on immunoSEQ multiplex PCR, and the TCRdb table lists in-frame clones only, not all of them. The repertoire holds approximately 1.5 million clones, with 95% to 99% as singletons. Division of CD4+ cells produced a CD45RA+ naive subset and a CD45RA-negative memory subset. A word on this clone: Its target is not known. Other DNA sequences in the sample encode the same CDR3.

V gave up 6 bases and J gave up 4 bases, with 12 bases separating them. Looked up from germline, CDR1 is MDHEN and CDR2 is SYDVKM. CDR3 length: 13 amino acids. This receptor was obtained from a man aged 25 to 40 in good health. The chain has TRBV28 and TRBJ1-2; possible D gene TRBD1, 6 bases. Sequences were obtained from naive CD4+ T cells sorted from blood. The subset was: CD45RA+ positively selected. CDR3: CASSPGQSYGYTF. CDR3 sequence (DNA): TGTGCCAGCAGCCCCGGACAGAGCTATGGCTACACCTTC.